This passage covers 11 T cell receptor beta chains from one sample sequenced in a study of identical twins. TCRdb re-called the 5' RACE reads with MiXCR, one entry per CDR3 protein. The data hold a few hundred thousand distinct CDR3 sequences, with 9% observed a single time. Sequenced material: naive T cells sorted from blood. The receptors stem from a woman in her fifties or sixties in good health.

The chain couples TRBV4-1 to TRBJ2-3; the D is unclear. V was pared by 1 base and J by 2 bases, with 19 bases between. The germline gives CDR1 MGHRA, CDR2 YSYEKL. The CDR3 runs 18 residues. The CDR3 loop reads CASSQGAARSLYTDTQYF. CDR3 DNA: TGCGCCAGCAGCCAAGGGGCCGCACGATCCCTATACACAGATACGCAGTATTTT.

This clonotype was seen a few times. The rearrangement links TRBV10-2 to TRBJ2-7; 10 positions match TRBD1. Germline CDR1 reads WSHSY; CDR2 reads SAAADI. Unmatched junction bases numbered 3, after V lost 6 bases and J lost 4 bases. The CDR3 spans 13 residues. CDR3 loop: CASRRDRGYEQYF. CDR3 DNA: TGCGCCAGCAGGCGGGACAGGGGTTACGAGCAGTACTTC.

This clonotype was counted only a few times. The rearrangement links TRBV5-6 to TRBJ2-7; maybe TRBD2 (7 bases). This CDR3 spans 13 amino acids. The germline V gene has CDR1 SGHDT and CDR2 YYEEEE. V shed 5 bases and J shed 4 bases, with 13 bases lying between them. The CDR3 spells CASSEQGLYEQYV. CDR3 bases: TGTGCCAGCAGTGAACAGGGACTATACGAGCAGTACGTC.

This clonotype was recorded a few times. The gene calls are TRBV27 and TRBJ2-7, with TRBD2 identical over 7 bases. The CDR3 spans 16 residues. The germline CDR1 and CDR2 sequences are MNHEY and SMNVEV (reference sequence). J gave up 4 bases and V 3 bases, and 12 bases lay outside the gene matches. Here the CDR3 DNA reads TGTGCCAGCAGTTTGGGCCCGGCTAGCGGACTATACGAGCAGTACTTC. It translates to CASSLGPASGLYEQYF.

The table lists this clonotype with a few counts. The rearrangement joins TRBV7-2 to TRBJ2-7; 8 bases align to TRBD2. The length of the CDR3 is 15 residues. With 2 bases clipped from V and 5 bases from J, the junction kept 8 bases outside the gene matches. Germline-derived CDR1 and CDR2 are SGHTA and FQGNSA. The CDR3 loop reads CASSLRPAGEDEQYF. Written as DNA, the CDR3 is TGTGCCAGCAGCTTAAGACCAGCGGGAGAGGACGAGCAGTACTTC.

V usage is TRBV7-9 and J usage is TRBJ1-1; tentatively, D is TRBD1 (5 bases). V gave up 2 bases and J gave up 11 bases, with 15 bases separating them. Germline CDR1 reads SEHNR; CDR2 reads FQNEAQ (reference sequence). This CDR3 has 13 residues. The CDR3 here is CASSLPLQVVAFF. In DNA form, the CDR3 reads TGTGCCAGCAGCTTACCACTACAGGTGGTGGCTTTCTTT.

DNA of the CDR3: TGTGCCAGCAGCCTACCCCGGTGGGGTGGCGGCTACACCTTC. Protein product: CASSLPRWGGGYTF. This chain links TRBV11-2 with TRBJ1-2; no definite D call. The CDR3 totals 14 residues. The germline V gene encodes CDR1 SGHAT and CDR2 FQNNGV. Trimming left V 5 bases short and J 8 bases short, with 18 bases between.

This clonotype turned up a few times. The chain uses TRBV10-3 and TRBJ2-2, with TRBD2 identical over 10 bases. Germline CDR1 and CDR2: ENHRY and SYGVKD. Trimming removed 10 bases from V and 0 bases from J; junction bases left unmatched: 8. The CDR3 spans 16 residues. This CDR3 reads CATASGRASNTGELFF. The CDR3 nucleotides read TGTGCCACGGCCAGCGGGAGGGCCTCGAACACCGGGGAGCTGTTTTTT.

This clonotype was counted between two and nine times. DNA for the CDR3: TGCGCCAGCAGCTTGGCCGGGACAAACTATGGCTACACCTTC. As protein: CASSLAGTNYGYTF. The J gene is TRBJ1-2, the V gene TRBV5-1, with D possibly being TRBD1 (6 bases). Trimming shortened V by 0 bases and J by 2 bases, and 8 bases separated the two germline ends. The CDR3 is made up of 14 amino acids. Germline V gives CDR1 SGHRS, CDR2 YFSETQ. Full variable domain (outside the CDR3, taken from reference TRBV5-1 and TRBJ1-2): KAGVTQTPRYLIKTRGQQVTLSCSPISGHRSVSWYQQTPGQGLQFLFEYFSETQRNKGNFPGRFSGRQFSNSRSEMNVSTLELGDSALYLCASSLAGTNYGYTFGSGTRLTVV.

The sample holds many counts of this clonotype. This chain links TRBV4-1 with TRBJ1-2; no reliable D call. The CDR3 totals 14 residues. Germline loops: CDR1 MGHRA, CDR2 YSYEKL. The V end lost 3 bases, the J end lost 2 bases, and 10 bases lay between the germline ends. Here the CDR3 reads CASSHRTENYGYTF. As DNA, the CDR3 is TGCGCCAGCAGCCATCGGACTGAAAACTATGGCTACACCTTC.

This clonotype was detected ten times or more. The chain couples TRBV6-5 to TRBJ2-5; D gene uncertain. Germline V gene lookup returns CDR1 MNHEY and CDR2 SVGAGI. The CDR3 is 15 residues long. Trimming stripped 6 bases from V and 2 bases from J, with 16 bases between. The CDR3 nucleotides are TGTGCCAGCAGACAGATCTATATGAGACAAGAGACCCAGTACTTC. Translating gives CASRQIYMRQETQYF.